This T cell receptor (beta chain) was obtained from a study of spatial heterogeneity in lung cancer. Time point here: sample taken at primary tumor resection. Unsorted samples of tumor, nontumor lung or frozen PBMC had their whole RNA sequenced. TCRdb re-analysed the 5' RACE reads in MiXCR, keeping a single row per CDR3 protein. The sample has about 45,000 distinct CDR3 sequences; approximately 12% are singletons. Trimming cost V 2 bases and J 3 bases, with 6 bases left between them. The CDR3 has 13 residues. The germline V gene has CDR1 SGHVS and CDR2 FNYEAQ. The receptor was isolated from a female donor with early-stage non-small cell lung cancer. This specimen consisted of PBMCs, obtained at surgery. J is TRBJ2-3 and V is TRBV7-6, with D unresolved. CDR3 sequence: CASSLRLTDTQYF. Written as DNA, the CDR3 is TGTGCCAGCAGCTTAAGACTTACAGATACGCAGTATTTT.